This record concerns one TCR beta chain sequence. Measured with immunoSEQ multiplex PCR; TCRdb has only the in-frame clones, and not every one. The data show tens of thousands of clones, 87% seen once. The data are from a study of control samples from healthy donors and cancer patients. The germline CDR1 and CDR2 sequences are WNHNN and SYGVQD (reference sequence). Trimming took 5 bases from V and 1 from J; bases not matched to a gene: 4. There are 15 residues in the CDR3. This TCR was recovered from a woman aged 60-75 years with lung cancer. The J gene is TRBJ2-3, the V gene TRBV10-1; TRBD2 aligns across 9 bases. Sequencing was done on a sample of PBMCs. In DNA, the CDR3 is TGCGCCAGCAGTTTCTCTAGCGGGGGCACAGATACGCAGTATTTT. It translates to CASSFSSGGTDTQYF.